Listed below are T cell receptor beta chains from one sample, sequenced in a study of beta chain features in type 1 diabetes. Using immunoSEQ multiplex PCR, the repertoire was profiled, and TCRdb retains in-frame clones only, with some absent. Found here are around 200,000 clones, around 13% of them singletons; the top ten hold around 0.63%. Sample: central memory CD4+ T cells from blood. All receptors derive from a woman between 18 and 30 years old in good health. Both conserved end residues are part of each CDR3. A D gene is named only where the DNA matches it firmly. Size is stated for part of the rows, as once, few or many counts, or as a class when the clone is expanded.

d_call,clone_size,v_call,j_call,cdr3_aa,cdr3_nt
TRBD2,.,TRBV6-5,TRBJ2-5,CASSYLGGRSTGTQYF,TGTGCCAGCAGTTACCTAGGCGGGAGGAGTACCGGGACCCAGTACTTC
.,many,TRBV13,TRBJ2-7,CASSLGYRVDRAYRPGLDYEQYF,TGTGCCAGCAGCTTAGGTTATAGGGTAGACAGGGCGTACCGACCGGGACTAGATTACGAGCAGTACTTC
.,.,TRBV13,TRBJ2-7,CASTKNRLSYEQYF,TGTGCCAGCACAAAAAACAGGCTCTCCTACGAGCAGTACTTC
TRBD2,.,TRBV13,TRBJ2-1,CASSLRPLAGVNEQFF,TGTGCCAGCAGCTTAAGACCGCTAGCGGGAGTGAATGAGCAGTTCTTC
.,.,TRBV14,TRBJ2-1,CASSQLGFNEQFF,TGTGCCAGCAGCCAGCTAGGTTTCAATGAGCAGTTCTTC
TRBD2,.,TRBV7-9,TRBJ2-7,CASSFATSGTSSYEQYF,TGTGCCAGCAGCTTCGCCACTAGCGGGACTAGCTCCTACGAGCAGTACTTC
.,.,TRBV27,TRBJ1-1,CARLIIRAGNTEAFF,TGTGCCAGATTAATAATCAGGGCCGGGAACACTGAAGCTTTCTTT
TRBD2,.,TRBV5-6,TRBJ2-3,CASSALPGTSGDTQYF,TGTGCCAGCAGCGCCCTCCCCGGGACTAGCGGAGATACGCAGTATTTT
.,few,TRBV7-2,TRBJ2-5,CASSFPGGTQYF,TGTGCCAGCAGCTTCCCCGGGGGGACCCAGTACTTC
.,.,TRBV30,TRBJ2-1,CAYARERNEQFF,TGTGCCTATGCCAGGGAAAGGAATGAGCAGTTCTTC
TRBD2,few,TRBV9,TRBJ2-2,CASSVSGANTGELFF,TGTGCCAGCAGCGTAAGCGGGGCAAACACCGGGGAGCTGTTTTTT
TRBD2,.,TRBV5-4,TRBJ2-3,CASSSRTSADTQYF,TGTGCCAGCAGCTCCCGGACTAGCGCAGATACGCAGTATTTT
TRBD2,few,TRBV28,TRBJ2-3,CASTRGRERGPDTQYF,TGTGCCAGCACCCGCGGGAGAGAGAGGGGCCCTGATACGCAGTATTTT
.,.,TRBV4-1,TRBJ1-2,CASSQDVATVYGYTF,TGCGCCAGCAGCCAAGATGTCGCCACAGTTTATGGCTACACCTTC
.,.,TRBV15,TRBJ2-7,CATSRDKTGLNYEQYF,TGTGCCACCAGCAGAGATAAGACAGGCTTAAACTACGAGCAGTACTTC
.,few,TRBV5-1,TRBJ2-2,CASSLRTESTGELFF,TGCGCCAGCAGCCTAAGGACTGAATCCACCGGGGAGCTGTTTTTT
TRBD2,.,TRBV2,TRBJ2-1,CASHRAGTSGNEQFF,TGTGCCAGCCATCGGGCCGGGACTAGCGGGAATGAGCAGTTCTTC
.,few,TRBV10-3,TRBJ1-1,CATDDRENTEAFF,TGTGCCACCGACGACAGAGAGAACACTGAAGCTTTCTTT
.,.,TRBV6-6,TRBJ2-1,CAIAGYNEQFF,TGTGCCATCGCGGGGTACAATGAGCAGTTCTTC
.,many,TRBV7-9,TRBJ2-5,CASSNMRRAQETQYF,TGTGCCAGCAGCAATATGAGGCGAGCACAAGAGACCCAGTACTTC
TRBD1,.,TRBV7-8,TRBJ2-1,CASSQRTGYNEQFF,TGTGCCAGCAGCCAACGGACAGGGTACAATGAGCAGTTCTTC
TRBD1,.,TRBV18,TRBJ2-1,CASSPPLRTGDEQFF,TGTGCCAGCTCACCACCGTTAAGGACAGGTGATGAGCAGTTCTTC
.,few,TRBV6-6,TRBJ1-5,CASKQGRDQPQHF,TGTGCCAGCAAACAGGGTCGGGATCAGCCCCAGCATTTT
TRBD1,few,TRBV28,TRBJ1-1,CASSPPFGTGTFEAFF,TGTGCCAGCAGCCCACCGTTCGGGACAGGGACTTTTGAAGCTTTCTTT
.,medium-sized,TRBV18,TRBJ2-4,CASSPPIAKNIQYF,TGTGCCAGCTCACCCCCCATAGCCAAAAACATTCAGTACTTC
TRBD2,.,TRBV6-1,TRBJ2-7,CASSEAGRYAEQYF,TGTGCCAGCAGTGAAGCCGGGAGGTACGCCGAGCAGTACTTC
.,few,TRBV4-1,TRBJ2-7,CASSQQTGFYEQYF,TGCGCCAGCAGCCAACAGACAGGATTCTACGAGCAGTACTTC
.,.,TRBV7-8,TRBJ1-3,CASSFGGNTIYF,TGTGCCAGCAGCTTCGGGGGAAACACCATATATTTT